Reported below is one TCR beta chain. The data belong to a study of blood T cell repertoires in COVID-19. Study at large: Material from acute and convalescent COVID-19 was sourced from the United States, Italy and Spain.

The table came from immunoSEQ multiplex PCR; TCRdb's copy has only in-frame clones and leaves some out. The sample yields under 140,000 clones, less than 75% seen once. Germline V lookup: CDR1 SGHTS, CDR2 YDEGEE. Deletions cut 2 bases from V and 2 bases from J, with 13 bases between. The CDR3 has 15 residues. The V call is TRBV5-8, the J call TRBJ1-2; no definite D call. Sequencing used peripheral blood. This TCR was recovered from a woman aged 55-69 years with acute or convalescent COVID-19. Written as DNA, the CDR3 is TGTGCCAGCAGCTTAGGCCTGGGAGGGAACTATGGCTACACCTTC. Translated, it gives CASSLGLGGNYGYTF. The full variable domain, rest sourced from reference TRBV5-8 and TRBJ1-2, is EAGVTQSPTHLIKTRGQQATLRCSPISGHTSVYWYQQALGLGLQFLLWYDEGEERNRGNFPPRFSGRQFPNYSSELNVNALELEDSALYLCASSLGLGGNYGYTFGSGTRLTVV.